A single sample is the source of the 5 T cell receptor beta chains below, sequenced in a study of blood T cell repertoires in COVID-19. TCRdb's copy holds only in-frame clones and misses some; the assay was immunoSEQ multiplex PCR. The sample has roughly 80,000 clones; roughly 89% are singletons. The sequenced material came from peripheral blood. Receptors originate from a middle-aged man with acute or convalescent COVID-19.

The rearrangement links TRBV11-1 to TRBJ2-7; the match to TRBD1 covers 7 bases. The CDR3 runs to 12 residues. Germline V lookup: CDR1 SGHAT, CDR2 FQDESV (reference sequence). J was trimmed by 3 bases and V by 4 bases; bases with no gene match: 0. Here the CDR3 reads CASSWDSYEQYF. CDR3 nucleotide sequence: TGTGCCAGCAGCTGGGACAGCTACGAGCAGTACTTC.

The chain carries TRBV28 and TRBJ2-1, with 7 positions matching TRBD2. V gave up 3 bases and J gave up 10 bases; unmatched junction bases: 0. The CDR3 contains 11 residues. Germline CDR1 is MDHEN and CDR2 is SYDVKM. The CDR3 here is CASSFGGEQFF. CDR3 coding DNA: TGTGCCAGCAGTTTCGGGGGGGAGCAGTTCTTC.

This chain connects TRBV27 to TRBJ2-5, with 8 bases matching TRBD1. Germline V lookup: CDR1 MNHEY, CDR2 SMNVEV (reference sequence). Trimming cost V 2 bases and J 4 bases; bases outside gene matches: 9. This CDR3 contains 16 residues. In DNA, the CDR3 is TGTGCCAGCAGTTTAGGGGACAGGCGGGTGCGAGAGACCCAGTACTTC. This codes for CASSLGDRRVRETQYF.

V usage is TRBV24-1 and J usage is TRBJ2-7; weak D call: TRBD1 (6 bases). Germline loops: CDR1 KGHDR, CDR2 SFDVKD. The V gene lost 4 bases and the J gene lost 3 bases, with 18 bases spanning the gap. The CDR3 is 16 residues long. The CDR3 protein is CATSDRDIRHRYEQYF. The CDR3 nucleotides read TGTGCCACCAGTGACAGGGACATTCGACATCGCTACGAGCAGTACTTC.

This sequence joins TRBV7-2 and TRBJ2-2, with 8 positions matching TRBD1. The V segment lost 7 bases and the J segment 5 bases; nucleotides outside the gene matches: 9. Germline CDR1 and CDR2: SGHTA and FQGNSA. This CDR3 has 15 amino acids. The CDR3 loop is CASTGSRGRTGELFF. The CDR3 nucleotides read TGTGCCAGCACCGGGAGCAGGGGGCGAACCGGGGAGCTGTTTTTT. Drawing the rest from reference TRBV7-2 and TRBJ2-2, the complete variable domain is GAGVSQSPSNKVTEKGKDVELRCDPISGHTALYWYRQSLGQGLEFLIYFQGNSAPDKSGLPSDRFSAERTGGSVSTLTIQRTQQEDSAVYLCASTGSRGRTGELFFGEGSRLTVL.